Shown below are 4 T cell receptor beta chains from a single sample sequenced in a study of blood T cell repertoires in COVID-19. Profiling relied on immunoSEQ multiplex PCR, and the TCRdb table lists in-frame clones only, not all of them. The sample holds 250,000 to 300,000 clones; roughly 90% are singletons and the top ten take 12%. Sequencing used peripheral blood. Receptors were obtained from a woman aged 60-75 years with acute or convalescent COVID-19.

This clone was counted between two and nine times. Other DNA sequences from this sample encode an identical CDR3 as well. The V gene is TRBV18, the J gene TRBJ1-1; D gene uncertain. Trimming cost V 3 bases and J 1 base, with 9 bases left between them. Germline V lookup: CDR1 KGHSH, CDR2 LQKENI. This CDR3 comprises 14 residues. CDR3 sequence: CASSPARENTEAFF. DNA of the CDR3: TGTGCCAGCTCACCGGCACGGGAGAACACTGAAGCTTTCTTT.

This chain connects TRBV7-9 to TRBJ2-7; a weak D match, TRBD2 (6 bases). This CDR3 is built from 13 residues. V shed 6 bases and J shed 3 bases, with 12 bases lying between them. The germline V gene has CDR1 SEHNR and CDR2 FQNEAQ (reference sequence). The CDR3 region is CASRPGLIYEQYF. CDR3 bases: TGTGCCAGCAGACCGGGACTCATCTACGAGCAGTACTTC.

V usage is TRBV5-1 and J usage is TRBJ2-6, with D possibly TRBD2 on 6 matching bases. CDR1 is SGHRS, CDR2 YFSETQ, per germline. This CDR3 has 15 amino acids. Trimming shortened V by 4 bases and J by 4 bases, and 12 bases separated the two germline ends. Written as DNA, the CDR3 is TGCGCCAGCAGCGGGGCGGGGCTCGGGGCCAACGTCCTGACTTTC. Translating it yields CASSGAGLGANVLTF.

This chain links TRBV27 with TRBJ2-5; D call uncertain. Germline values: CDR1 MNHEY, CDR2 SMNVEV (reference sequence). This CDR3 spans 15 amino acids. V lost 5 bases, J lost 5 bases, and 18 bases lay in between. As DNA, the CDR3 is TGTGCCAGCAGTCCCACGACTCGGCCACGGGAGACCCAGTACTTC. Its translation is CASSPTTRPRETQYF.